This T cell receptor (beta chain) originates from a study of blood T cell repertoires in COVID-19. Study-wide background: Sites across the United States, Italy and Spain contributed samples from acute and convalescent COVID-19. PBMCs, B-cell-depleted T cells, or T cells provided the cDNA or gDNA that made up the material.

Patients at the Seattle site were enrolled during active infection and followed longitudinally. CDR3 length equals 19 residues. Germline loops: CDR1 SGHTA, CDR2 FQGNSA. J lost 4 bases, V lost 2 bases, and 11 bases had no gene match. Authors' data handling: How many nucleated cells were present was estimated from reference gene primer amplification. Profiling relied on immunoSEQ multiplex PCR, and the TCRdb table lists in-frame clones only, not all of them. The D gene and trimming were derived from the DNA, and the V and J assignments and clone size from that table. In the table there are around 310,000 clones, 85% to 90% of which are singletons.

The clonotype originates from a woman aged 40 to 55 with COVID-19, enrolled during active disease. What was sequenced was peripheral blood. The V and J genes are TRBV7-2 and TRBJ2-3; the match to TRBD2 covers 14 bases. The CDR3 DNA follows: TGTGCCAGCAGCTTATTTCGACTAGCGGGGGGGGCGTCTGCAGATACGCAGTATTTT. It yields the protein CASSLFRLAGGASADTQYF.